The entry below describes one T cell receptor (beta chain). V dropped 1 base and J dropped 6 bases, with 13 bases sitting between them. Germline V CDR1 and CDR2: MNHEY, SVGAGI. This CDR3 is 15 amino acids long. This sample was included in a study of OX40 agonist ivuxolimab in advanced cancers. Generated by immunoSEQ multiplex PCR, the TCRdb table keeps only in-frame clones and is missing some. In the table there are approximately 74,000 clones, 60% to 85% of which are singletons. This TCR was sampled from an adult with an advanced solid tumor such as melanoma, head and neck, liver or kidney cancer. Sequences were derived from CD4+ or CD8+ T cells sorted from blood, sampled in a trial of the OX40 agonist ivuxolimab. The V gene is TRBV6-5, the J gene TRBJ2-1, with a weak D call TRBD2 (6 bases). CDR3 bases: TGTGCCAGCAGTTACTACGGGACTCGACTCAATGAGCAGTTCTTC. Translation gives CASSYYGTRLNEQFF.